Below are 6 T cell receptor beta chains sequenced from a single sample in a study of sequential checkpoint blockade in melanoma. As for treatment: randomized to nivolumab then ipilimumab (arm A) or the reverse (arm B). The protocol was immunoSEQ multiplex PCR, while the TCRdb copy is restricted to in-frame clones and leaves out a portion. The sample lists 40,000 or so clones; roughly 81% were seen once. The sample was CD8+ T cells sorted from blood (inferred from file names), taken from a patient given nivolumab and ipilimumab in sequence. These receptors all come from a human donor with melanoma.

The chain recombines TRBV5-1 with TRBJ2-5; D perhaps matches TRBD1 (6 bases). The DNA end lines up better with TRBJ2-7; the J call may be wrong. The CDR3 has 14 amino acids. Germline CDR1 reads SGHRS; CDR2 reads YFSETQ. CDR3 sequence reads: CASRSRQGLDEQYF. The CDR3, as DNA: TGCGCCAGCAGGTCCCGTCAGGGGCTGGACGAGCAGTACTTC.

The chain combines TRBV7-6 with TRBJ2-7; the D gene is possibly TRBD1 (7 bases). The CDR3 runs 15 residues. Trimming shortened V by 1 base and J by 2 bases, and 12 bases separated the two germline ends. Per the germline V gene, CDR1 is SGHVS and CDR2 is FNYEAQ. The CDR3: CASSLGGTEPYEQYF. CDR3 DNA: TGTGCCAGCAGCTTAGGCGGGACAGAGCCCTACGAGCAGTACTTC.

The chain combines TRBV10-2 with TRBJ2-7, with D perhaps matching TRBD1 (6 bases). In germline, CDR1 is WSHSY, CDR2 SAAADI. V was shortened by 8 bases and J by 1 base, with 15 bases between the two germline ends. The CDR3 extends over 14 amino acids. The CDR3 nucleotides read TGCGCCAGCGGGCTCGGGGACAATTCCTACGAGCAGTACTTC. It specifies CASGLGDNSYEQYF.

V is TRBV29-1 and J is TRBJ2-7, with D perhaps TRBD2 (6 bases). V lost 5 bases to trimming and J lost 0 bases, with 11 bases between them. The CDR3 runs to 13 residues. Germline V CDR1 and CDR2: SQVTM, ANQGSEA. The DNA for the CDR3 is TGCAGCGTTTGGGGTAGCGGCTCCTACGAGCAGTACTTC. This encodes CSVWGSGSYEQYF.

V gene TRBV28 combines with J gene TRBJ1-2; D possibly corresponds to TRBD1 (5 bases). V was clipped by 6 bases and J by 2 bases, with 13 bases between them. The CDR3 covers 14 residues. CDR1 and CDR2 from the germline V gene are MDHEN and SYDVKM. The DNA for the CDR3 is TGTGCCAGCAGCACCATCGGGGGGAACTATGGCTACACCTTC. Its protein product is CASSTIGGNYGYTF.

As DNA, the CDR3 is TGTGCCAGCAGTGACGAGCGGGGCAGCACAGATACGCAGTATTTT. Its translation is CASSDERGSTDTQYF. The chain recombines TRBV2 with TRBJ2-3; 7 bases fit TRBD2. Germline CDR1 is SNHLY and CDR2 is FYNNEI. The CDR3 totals 15 residues. V gave up 3 bases and J gave up 0 bases; unmatched junction bases: 3.